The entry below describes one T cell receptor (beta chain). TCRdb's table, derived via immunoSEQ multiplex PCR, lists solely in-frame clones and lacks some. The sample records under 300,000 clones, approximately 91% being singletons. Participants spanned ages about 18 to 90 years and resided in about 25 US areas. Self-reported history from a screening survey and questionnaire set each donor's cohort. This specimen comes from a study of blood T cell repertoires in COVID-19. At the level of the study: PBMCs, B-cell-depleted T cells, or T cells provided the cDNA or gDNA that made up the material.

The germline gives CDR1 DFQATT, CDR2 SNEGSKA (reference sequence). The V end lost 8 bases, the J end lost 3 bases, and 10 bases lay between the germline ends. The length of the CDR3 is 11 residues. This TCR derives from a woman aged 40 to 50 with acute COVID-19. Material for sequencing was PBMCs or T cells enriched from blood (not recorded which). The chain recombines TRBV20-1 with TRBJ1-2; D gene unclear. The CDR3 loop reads CSCGRYYGYTF. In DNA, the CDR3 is TGCAGTTGCGGCCGCTACTATGGCTACACCTTC.